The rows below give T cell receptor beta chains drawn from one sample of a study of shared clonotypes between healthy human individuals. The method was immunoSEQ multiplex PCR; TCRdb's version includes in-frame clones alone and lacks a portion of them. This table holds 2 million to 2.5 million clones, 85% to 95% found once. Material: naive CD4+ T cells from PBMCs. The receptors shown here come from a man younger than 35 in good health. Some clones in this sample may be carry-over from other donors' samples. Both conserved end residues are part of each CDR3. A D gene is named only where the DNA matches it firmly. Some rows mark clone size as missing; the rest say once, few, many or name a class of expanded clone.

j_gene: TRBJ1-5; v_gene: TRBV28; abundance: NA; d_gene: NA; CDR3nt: TGTGCCAGCAGTTCCGGGGGTGGCAATCAGCCCCAGCATTTT; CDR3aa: CASSSGGGNQPQHF
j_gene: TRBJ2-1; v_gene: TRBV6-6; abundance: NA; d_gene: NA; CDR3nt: TGTGCCAGCAGTTACGGACAGATGTACAATGAGCAGTTCTTC; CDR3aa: CASSYGQMYNEQFF
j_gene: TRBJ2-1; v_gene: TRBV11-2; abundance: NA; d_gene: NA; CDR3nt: TGTGCCAGCAGCCTAGAGGGTGAGCAGTTCTTC; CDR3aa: CASSLEGEQFF
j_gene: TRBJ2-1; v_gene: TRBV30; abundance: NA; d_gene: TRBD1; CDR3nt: TGTGCCTCCCACAGGGGACCTCCTTACAATGAGCAGTTCTTC; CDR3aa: CASHRGPPYNEQFF
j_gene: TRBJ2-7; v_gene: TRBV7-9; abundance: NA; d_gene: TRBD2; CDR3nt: TGTGCCAGCAGCCGTTACCTAGCGGGAGGGCCCGCCTACGAGCAGTACTTC; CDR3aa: CASSRYLAGGPAYEQYF
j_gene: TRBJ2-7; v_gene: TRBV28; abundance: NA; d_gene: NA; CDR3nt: TGTGCCAGCAGTCCCGGGACTGTGCAGTACTTC; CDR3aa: CASSPGTVQYF
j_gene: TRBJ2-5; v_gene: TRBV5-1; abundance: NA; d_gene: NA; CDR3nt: TGCGCCAGCAGCTTGAATCGGGAGACCCAGTACTTC; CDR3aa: CASSLNRETQYF
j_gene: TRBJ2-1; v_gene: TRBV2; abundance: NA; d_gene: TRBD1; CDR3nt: TGTGCCAGCAGTAACAGGGGTAGGAATGAGCAGTTCTTC; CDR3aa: CASSNRGRNEQFF
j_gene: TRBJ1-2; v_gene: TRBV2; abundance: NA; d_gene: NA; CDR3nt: TGTGCCAGCAGTGAATTTACTAACTATGGCTACACCTTC; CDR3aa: CASSEFTNYGYTF
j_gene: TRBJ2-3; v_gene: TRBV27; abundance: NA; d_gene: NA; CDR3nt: TGTGCCAGCAGCCTTGCTGGGCTCAAAGGGGGGGTAGATACGCAGTATTTT; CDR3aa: CASSLAGLKGGVDTQYF
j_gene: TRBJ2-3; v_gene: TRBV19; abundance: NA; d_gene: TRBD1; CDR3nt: TGTGCCAGTACAACGAGGGGGCGTACAGATACGCAGTATTTT; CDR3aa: CASTTRGRTDTQYF
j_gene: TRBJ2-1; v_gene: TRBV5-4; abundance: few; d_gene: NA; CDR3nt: TGTGCCAGCAGCTTGGTATACAATGAGCAGTTCTTC; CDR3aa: CASSLVYNEQFF
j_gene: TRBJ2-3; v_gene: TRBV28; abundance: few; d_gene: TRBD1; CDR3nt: TGTGCCAGCAGCTTTAGGACAGGGCCCACAGATACGCAGTATTTT; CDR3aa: CASSFRTGPTDTQYF
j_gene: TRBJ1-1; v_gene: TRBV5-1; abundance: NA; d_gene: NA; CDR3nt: TGCGCCAGCAGCTTGTTTCCGGGGTCTGAAGCTTTCTTT; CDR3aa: CASSLFPGSEAFF
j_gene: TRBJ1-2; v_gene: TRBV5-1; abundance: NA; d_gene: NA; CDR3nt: TGCGCCAGCAGCTTGCGCGACGGCTCTCTGGGCTACACCTTC; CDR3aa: CASSLRDGSLGYTF
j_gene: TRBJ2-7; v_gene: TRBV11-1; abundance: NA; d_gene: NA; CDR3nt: TGTGCCAGCAGCTTTGGAGGCTACGAGCAGTACTTC; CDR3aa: CASSFGGYEQYF
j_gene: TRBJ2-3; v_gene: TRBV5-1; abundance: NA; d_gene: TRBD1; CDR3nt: TGCGCCAGCAGCGGAAATGTTGGGGCAGGGGGCGCAGATACGCAGTATTTT; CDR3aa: CASSGNVGAGGADTQYF
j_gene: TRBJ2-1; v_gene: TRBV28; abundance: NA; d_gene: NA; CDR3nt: TGTGCCAGCAGTTTACTTCGAGGGAGGACCGAGCAGTTCTTC; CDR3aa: CASSLLRGRTEQFF
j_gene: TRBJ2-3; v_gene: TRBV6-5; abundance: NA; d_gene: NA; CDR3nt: TGTGCCAGCAGGTCCAAAGGGGGCACAGATACGCAGTATTTT; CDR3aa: CASRSKGGTDTQYF